This T cell receptor beta chain was identified in a study of beta chain features in type 1 diabetes. cDNA synthesis used the whole RNA isolate, giving expressed TCRB sequences. The repertoire was sequenced with immunoSEQ multiplex PCR; TCRdb's copy has only in-frame clones and lacks some. The repertoire includes under 850,000 clones, under 15% of them detected once, and less than 0.025% sits in the top ten. This clone was seen a handful of times. Its antigen remains unknown. Study-level findings and limits: Patients with Type 1 diabetes showed moderately but significantly shorter TCRB CDR3s in all four CD4+ subsets. Relative to healthy donors, patients appeared to have naive, central memory and Treg TCRB repertoires that were more similar. There were fewer insertions and more deletions at the VDJ junctions of type 1 diabetes patients.

The germline V gene encodes CDR1 PRHDT and CDR2 FYEKMQ (reference sequence). V lost 5 bases, J lost 5 bases, and 6 bases stayed unmatched. This CDR3 is built from 14 residues. The chain combines TRBV13 with TRBJ2-5; 9 nucleotides match TRBD2. The TCR was taken from a man aged 18-30 years with type 1 diabetes. Sequencing was performed on naive CD4+ T cells from blood. CDR3 sequence (DNA): TGTGCCAGCAGCGTTAGCGGGGGCGGGGAGACCCAGTACTTC. Protein: CASSVSGGGETQYF.